The 28 T cell receptor beta chains below were found in one sample sequenced in a study of T cells in Graves' hyperthyroidism and ophthalmopathy. RNA transcripts served as the template for amplifying TCR beta CDR3 regions. The TCR CDR3 first-round RT-PCR relied on the HTBI primer set. TCRdb analysed the multiplex PCR reads with MiXCR anew, one entry per CDR3 protein. The sample carries 500,000 to 600,000 distinct CDR3 sequences, 46% recorded once. Sequenced sample: peripheral blood or thyroid tissue (not recorded which). All receptors come from a woman aged 18-30 years with Graves' hyperthyroidism.

This clonotype was observed a few times. The chain links TRBV6-2 or TRBV6-3 to TRBJ2-5; weak D call: TRBD2 (5 bases). CDR1 is MNHEY and CDR2 is SVGEGT in the germline V gene. Trimming stripped 0 bases from V and 5 bases from J, with 7 bases between. This CDR3 has 13 residues. The CDR3 coding sequence is TGTGCCAGCAGTTACTCGCTAGCTGAGACCCAGTACTTC. Encoded protein: CASSYSLAETQYF.

The chain recombines TRBV19 with TRBJ1-5; unclear D gene. V shed 4 bases and J shed 4 bases, with 11 bases lying between them. CDR3 length: 14 residues. CDR1 LNHDA and CDR2 SQIVND come from the germline V gene (reference sequence). DNA for the CDR3: TGTGCCAGTAGTAAAGAGGCAGTTAATCAGCCCCAGCATTTT. Translated, it gives CASSKEAVNQPQHF.

This clonotype was seen just once. The rearrangement joins TRBV25-1 to TRBJ1-4; D ambiguous. Trimming stripped 4 bases from V and 7 bases from J, with 7 bases between. The CDR3 has 12 amino acids. Germline assignment: CDR1 MGHDK and CDR2 SYGVNS. In DNA form, the CDR3 reads TGTGCCAGCAGTGGGGAGCCTGAAAAACTGTTTTTT. The encoded protein is CASSGEPEKLFF. The full variable domain, in which reference TRBV25-1 and TRBJ1-4 provide the parts outside the CDR3, is EADIYQTPRYLVIGTGKKITLECSQTMGHDKMYWYQQDPGMELHLIHYSYGVNSTEKGDLSSESTVSRIRTEHFPLTLESARPSHTSQYLCASSGEPEKLFFGSGTQLSVL.

This clonotype was observed at least ten times. The gene calls are TRBV7-9 and TRBJ1-2; D gene ambiguous. The CDR3 has 16 residues. The germline gives CDR1 SEHNR, CDR2 FQNEAQ (reference sequence). The V and J ends lost 7 bases and 2 bases respectively, with 20 bases between them. The CDR3 coding sequence is TGTGCCAGCAACGACGTGGGGTTTACAGAGAACTATGGCTACACCTTC. Translation: CASNDVGFTENYGYTF.

This clonotype was recorded many times. This chain connects TRBV19 to TRBJ1-5, with TRBD1 matching over 9 bases. CDR1 LNHDA and CDR2 SQIVND come from the germline V gene (reference sequence). CDR3 length equals 13 residues. V dropped 8 bases and J dropped 4; count of bases not matched to a gene: 3. The CDR3 here is CASGTGFNQPQHF. CDR3 DNA: TGTGCCAGTGGGACAGGGTTTAATCAGCCCCAGCATTTT.

Concerning this clonotype: The CDR3 end shows no conserved phenylalanine or tryptophan, and so a read error is likely. It is unclear where the CDR3 begins or ends on the DNA, so no DNA is shown, and the CDR3 is as TCRdb lists it. The genes are TRBV19 and TRBJ2-2; the table's D call of TRBD1 was not tested on the DNA. The CDR3 has 10 residues if both end residues are counted. Germline CDR1 reads LNHDA; CDR2 reads SQIVND (reference sequence). The CDR3 spells CASSIVSKGD.

Only one count was recorded for this clonotype. J is TRBJ1-2 and V is TRBV6-4; 8 bases agree with TRBD1. Unmatched junction bases numbered 9, after V lost 5 bases and J lost 7 bases. The germline V gene has CDR1 MRHNA and CDR2 SNTAGT. This CDR3 region has 14 residues. The CDR3 here is CASSLAPDRGGYTF. In DNA, the CDR3 is TGTGCCAGCAGTTTGGCCCCCGACAGGGGTGGCTACACCTTC.

This clonotype has more than one count but fewer than ten. The chain couples TRBV19 to TRBJ2-5; possible D gene TRBD2, 6 bases. V lost 1 base and J 3 bases, leaving 9 bases between the germline ends. CDR3 length: 14 residues. The V gene's germline CDR1 is LNHDA and CDR2 SQIVND (reference sequence). The CDR3 reads CASSIGGRKETQYF. In nucleotides, the CDR3 is TGTGCCAGTAGTATAGGAGGGAGGAAAGAGACCCAGTACTTC.

J is TRBJ2-7 and V is TRBV12-3 or TRBV12-4; 9 bases are shared with TRBD1. The CDR3 has 15 residues. Trimming took 4 bases from V and 4 from J; bases not matched to a gene: 8. The chain's CDR3 is CASSWWGQGVYEQYF. In nucleotides, the CDR3 is TGTGCCAGCAGTTGGTGGGGACAGGGTGTATACGAGCAGTACTTC.

Of note for this clonotype: An end of the junction does not agree with germline; a read error may underlie this. The chain has TRBV14 and TRBJ2-3; the D gene is possibly TRBD1 (6 bases). CDR3 size: 16 residues. CDR1 is SGHDN and CDR2 is FVKESK in the germline V gene. CDR3 DNA: TGTGCCAGCAGCCCACTCCCCCAGGACAGCACAGGTACGCAGTATTTT. Translation: CASSPLPQDSTGTQYF. Supplemented by reference TRBV14 and TRBJ2-3, the full variable domain reads EAGVTQFPSHSVIEKGQTVTLRCDPISGHDNLYWYRRVMGKEIKFLLHFVKESKQDESGMPNNRFLAERTGGTYSTLKVQPAELEDSGVYFCASSPLPQDSTGTQYFGPGTRLTVL.

This clonotype appeared once. At one boundary the junction diverges from the germline segment, which might be a read error. The chain uses TRBV10-3 and TRBJ2-1, with TRBD2 matching over 7 bases. The germline V gene has CDR1 ENHRY and CDR2 SYGVKD. This CDR3 comprises 15 residues. The CDR3 coding sequence is TGTGCCAGCAGTGAGCGGGGCCTATCTTACAATGAGCAGTTCTTC. It is translated as CASSERGLSYNEQFF.

This clonotype occurred many times. This sequence joins TRBV19 and TRBJ2-7; 7 bases are a match to TRBD1. The CDR3 length is 15 residues. The junction had 8 bases not matched to a gene; V was cut back by 6 bases and J by 0 bases. Germline V gene data show CDR1 as LNHDA and CDR2 as SQIVND (reference sequence). CDR3: CASRTGTDNSYEQYF. CDR3 nucleotides: TGTGCCAGTAGGACCGGGACAGACAACTCCTACGAGCAGTACTTC.

This chain connects TRBV24-1 to TRBJ1-1; 10 nucleotides line up with TRBD1. Germline-derived CDR1 and CDR2 are KGHDR and SFDVKD. After removal of 4 bases from V and 4 bases from J, the junction contained 8 bases not matched to a gene. There are 16 residues in the CDR3. CDR3 in amino acids: CATSDPGTGVATEAFF. The DNA of the CDR3 is TGTGCCACCAGTGACCCCGGGACAGGGGTCGCCACTGAAGCTTTCTTT.

This clonotype was picked up many times. This rearrangement joins TRBV18 to TRBJ1-1; no clear D gene. This CDR3 is 13 amino acids long. Trimming shortened V by 1 base and J by 0 bases, and 3 bases separated the two germline ends. Germline CDR1 KGHSH, CDR2 LQKENI. CDR3 protein: CASSPRLNTEAFF. CDR3 coding DNA: TGTGCCAGCTCACCACGGTTGAACACTGAAGCTTTCTTT.

This clonotype was detected only a few times. The junction departs from the called germline gene at one end, perhaps through a read error. The gene calls are TRBV29-1 and TRBJ2-4; 9 bases are shared with TRBD1. Germline V lookup: CDR1 SQVTM, CDR2 ANQGSEA. CDR3 length: 12 amino acids. The CDR3 here is CSVELTGTGMDF. CDR3 bases: TGCAGCGTGGAATTAACCGGGACAGGGATGGACTTC. Full variable domain (missing parts from reference TRBV29-1 and TRBJ2-4): SAVISQKPSRDICQRGTSLTIQCQVDSQVTMMFWYRQQPGQSLTLIATANQGSEATYESGFVIDKFPISRPNLTFSTLTVSNMSPEDSSIYLCSVELTGTGMDFGAGTRLSVL.

This chain's CDR3 is CSGAPRYF. The CDR3 DNA follows: TGCAGCGGGGCCCCAAGGTACTTC. The chain uses TRBV29-1 and TRBJ2-5; D remains unclear. Germline values: CDR1 SQVTM, CDR2 ANQGSEA. The CDR3 runs to 8 residues. Trimming took off 7 bases at V and 13 bases at J, with 10 bases between the two ends. The full variable domain, completed using reference TRBV29-1 and TRBJ2-5, is SAVISQKPSRDICQRGTSLTIQCQVDSQVTMMFWYRQQPGQSLTLIATANQGSEATYESGFVIDKFPISRPNLTFSTLTVSNMSPEDSSIYLCSGAPRYFGPGTRLLVL.

This clonotype showed up many times. The chain carries TRBV6-2 or TRBV6-3 and TRBJ2-5; 8 bases are a match to TRBD2. CDR1 and CDR2 from the germline V gene are MNHEY and SVGEGT. The CDR3 has 17 residues. V shed 4 bases and J 1 base; nucleotides not matched to a gene: 11. This CDR3 reads CASSSPIRTSSQETQYF. CDR3 DNA sequence: TGTGCCAGCAGTTCCCCAATTCGGACTAGCAGCCAAGAGACCCAGTACTTC.

The J gene is TRBJ1-2, the V gene TRBV7-6; 8 nucleotides align to TRBD1. This CDR3 region has 13 residues. Germline V gives CDR1 SGHVS, CDR2 FNYEAQ. Trimming at V came to 5 bases and at J to 6 bases, leaving 5 bases not matched to a gene. DNA of the CDR3: TGTGCCAGCAGCCGTCGGACAGGGAATGGCTACACCTTC. This gives the protein CASSRRTGNGYTF.

Of note for this clonotype: The junction differs from germline at one of its ends, possibly a read error. V and J are TRBV12-3 or TRBV12-4 and TRBJ2-1; 9 bases fit TRBD2. The CDR3 runs 16 residues. In DNA form, the CDR3 reads TGTGCCAGCAGTCTCCGTAGCGGGAGCTCCTACAATAAGCAGTTCTTC. Encoded protein: CASSLRSGSSYNKQFF.

This clonotype has a handful of counts. V is TRBV24-1 and J is TRBJ1-2; D is undetermined. The CDR3 covers 13 residues. Germline V gives CDR1 KGHDR, CDR2 SFDVKD. Trimming cost V 3 bases and J 10 bases, with 14 bases left between them. The CDR3 spells CATSDLKGSAYTF. The CDR3 coding sequence is TGTGCCACCAGTGATCTGAAAGGGAGCGCCTACACCTTC.

This chain joins TRBV5-1 and TRBJ2-3, with TRBD2 identical over 7 bases. Germline V gives CDR1 SGHRS, CDR2 YFSETQ. Unmatched junction bases numbered 4, after V lost 0 bases and J lost 6 bases. This CDR3 comprises 14 residues. The CDR3 sequence: CASSLVGSGDTQYF. The CDR3 DNA sequence: TGCGCCAGCAGCTTGGTCGGTAGCGGGGATACGCAGTATTTT.

CDR3: CASSLTSGGGFGANVLTF. CDR3 bases: TGTGCCAGCAGCTTAACTAGCGGGGGCGGATTTGGGGCCAACGTCCTGACTTTC. The chain has TRBV7-3 and TRBJ2-6; TRBD2 agrees at 9 bases. The germline V gene has CDR1 SGHTA and CDR2 FQGTGA. Trimming removed 0 bases from V and 3 bases from J; junction bases left unmatched: 6. The CDR3 loop spans 18 amino acids.

This clonotype was seen at least ten times. V gene TRBV9 combines with J gene TRBJ2-6; 8 bases fit TRBD1. V trimming: 4 bases; J trimming: 0 bases; junction bases outside the gene matches: 9. Germline V CDR1 and CDR2: SGDLS, YYNGEE. The CDR3 sequence is 18 residues long. The CDR3 loop is CASSPRTGTSSGANVLTF. The CDR3 region has the DNA TGTGCCAGCAGCCCCCGGACAGGGACGAGCTCTGGGGCCAACGTCCTGACTTTC.

The table lists this clonotype with many counts. The J gene is TRBJ1-2, the V gene TRBV4-1; D uncertain. Germline V gene lookup returns CDR1 MGHRA and CDR2 YSYEKL. The CDR3 extends over 16 amino acids. V lost 0 bases, J lost 2 bases, and 13 bases lay in between. CDR3 loop: CASSQDRVETNYGYTF. Here the CDR3 DNA reads TGCGCCAGCAGCCAAGATCGGGTAGAAACGAACTATGGCTACACCTTC.

This clonotype was observed a single time. A single base separates this from a much larger clone, so it may be a read error. The gene calls are TRBV12-3 or TRBV12-4 and TRBJ2-5, with TRBD1 identical over 7 bases. The CDR3 consists of 17 residues. CDR3 amino acids: CASSRSRDSLLQETRYF. The CDR3 bases are TGTGCCAGCAGTCGTTCTCGGGACAGTCTCCTCCAAGAGACCCGGTACTTC.

This clonotype showed up many times. The chain combines TRBV6-6 with TRBJ1-6; TRBD1 matches 12 bases. With V trimmed by 6 bases and J by 9 bases, 3 bases remained unmatched. The CDR3 is 14 amino acids. The germline V gene has CDR1 MNHNY and CDR2 SVGAGI (reference sequence). In DNA form, the CDR3 reads TGTGCCAGCAGGGGGACAGGGGGCTTTTCACCCCTCCACTTT. This gives the protein CASRGTGGFSPLHF.

This clonotype was counted many times. The rearrangement joins TRBV9 to TRBJ2-1; 11 bases are shared with TRBD2. V lost 0 bases to trimming and J lost 9 bases; unmatched junction nucleotides: 5. The CDR3 extends over 15 amino acids. Germline values: CDR1 SGDLS, CDR2 YYNGEE. The DNA of the CDR3 is TGTGCCAGCAGCGTAGACCTAGCGGGAGGAACTGAGCAGTTCTTC. Translated, it gives CASSVDLAGGTEQFF. Together with reference TRBV9 and TRBJ2-1, the CDR3 gives the full variable domain: DSGVTQTPKHLITATGQRVTLRCSPRSGDLSVYWYQQSLDQGLQFLIQYYNGEERAKGNILERFSAQQFPDLHSELNLSSLELGDSALYFCASSVDLAGGTEQFFGPGTRLTVL.

This clonotype was observed once. The chain has TRBV20-1 and TRBJ1-6; TRBD1 matches 9 bases. CDR1 DFQATT and CDR2 SNEGSKA come from the germline V gene (reference sequence). The CDR3 length is 14 residues. This CDR3 is CSSGTGLLNSPLHF. The CDR3 bases are TGCAGCTCTGGGACAGGGTTGCTCAATTCACCCCTCCACTTT.